Shown below are 28 T cell receptor beta chains from a single sample sequenced in a study of T cells in Graves' hyperthyroidism and ophthalmopathy. From RNA transcripts, TCR beta CDR3 regions were amplified. A first-round RT-PCR of the TCR CDR3 used the HTBI primer set. TCRdb re-called the multiplex PCR reads with MiXCR, one entry per CDR3 protein. The data hold 450,000 to 550,000 distinct CDR3 sequences, with roughly 25% observed a single time. The sequencing sample was made of blood. These receptors all stem from a woman aged 30 to 39 with Graves' ophthalmopathy.

The sample holds many counts of this clonotype. The chain links TRBV18 to TRBJ1-1; 7 bases line up with TRBD1. The CDR3 runs to 15 residues. Germline V gene data show CDR1 as KGHSH and CDR2 as LQKENI. Trimming took 2 bases from V and 0 from J; bases not matched to a gene: 3. CDR3 protein: CASSPRTGVNTEAFF. CDR3 DNA sequence: TGTGCCAGCTCACCAAGGACAGGCGTGAACACTGAAGCTTTCTTT. Full variable domain (rest looked up from reference TRBV18 and TRBJ1-1): NAGVMQNPRHLVRRRGQEARLRCSPMKGHSHVYWYRQLPEEGLKFMVYLQKENIIDESGMPKERFSAEFPKEGPSILRIQQVVRGDSAAYFCASSPRTGVNTEAFFGQGTRLTVV.

This clonotype was counted at least ten times. The V gene is TRBV6-5, the J gene TRBJ1-6; no firm D call. Germline CDR1 reads MNHEY; CDR2 reads SVGAGI. This CDR3 has 17 residues. The V gene lost 0 bases and the J gene lost 0 bases, with 9 bases spanning the gap. CDR3 coding DNA: TGTGCCAGCAGTTACTCACGGAGGAGCTCCTATAATTCACCCCTCCACTTT. Translation gives CASSYSRRSSYNSPLHF.

This clonotype was detected many times. The gene calls are TRBV20-1 and TRBJ1-3; D gene uncertain. Germline assignment: CDR1 DFQATT and CDR2 SNEGSKA (reference sequence). CDR3 length: 14 residues. V shed 2 bases and J shed 0 bases, with 8 bases lying between them. The CDR3 DNA reads TGCAGTGCTAGATGGCCAGACTCTGGAAACACCATATATTTT. This codes for CSARWPDSGNTIYF.

In its sample, this clonotype was seen a few times. The gene calls are TRBV3-1 and TRBJ2-4, with D possibly matching TRBD1 (5 bases). Germline CDR1 reads LGHDT; CDR2 reads YNNKEL (reference sequence). Between the trimmed V and J ends, which lost 1 base and 3 bases, there was a span of 13 bases. The CDR3 sequence is 16 residues long. CDR3 nucleotide sequence: TGTGCCAGCAGCCAAGTCTCCCTTGACAGCAAAAACATTCAGTACTTC. Translation: CASSQVSLDSKNIQYF.

The rearrangement uses TRBV15 and TRBJ1-2; D remains ambiguous. CDR1 and CDR2 (germline): LNHNV, YYDKDF (reference sequence). Between the trimmed V and J ends, which lost 5 bases and 4 bases, there was a span of 14 bases. This CDR3 has 14 amino acids. The CDR3 sequence: CATSPMGRSYGYTF. The CDR3 bases are TGTGCCACCAGCCCCATGGGTCGCAGCTATGGCTACACCTTC. Drawing the rest from reference TRBV15 and TRBJ1-2, the complete variable domain is DAMVIQNPRYQVTQFGKPVTLSCSQTLNHNVMYWYQQKSSQAPKLLFHYYDKDFNNEADTPDNFQSRRPNTSFCFLDIRSPGLGDTAMYLCATSPMGRSYGYTFGSGTRLTVV.

This clonotype was detected ten times or more. The V call is TRBV2, the J call TRBJ2-2; the D gene is possibly TRBD1 (6 bases). The CDR3 is 16 residues long. V gave up 7 bases and J gave up 0 bases, with 15 bases separating them. Germline V lookup: CDR1 SNHLY, CDR2 FYNNEI. CDR3: CASKGGAGTNTGELFF. CDR3 nucleotide sequence: TGTGCCAGCAAAGGGGGAGCAGGGACGAACACCGGGGAGCTGTTTTTT.

Many counts were recorded for this clonotype. The chain has TRBV20-1 and TRBJ1-3; weak D call: TRBD1 (5 bases). Germline V gene data show CDR1 as DFQATT and CDR2 as SNEGSKA (reference sequence). The V and J ends lost 5 bases and 4 bases respectively, with 18 bases between them. The CDR3 length is 15 residues. This CDR3 is CSAPGGVGAGNTIYF. The CDR3 coding sequence is TGCAGTGCTCCGGGGGGGGTCGGGGCAGGAAACACCATATATTTT.

This clonotype was detected a few times. The chain links TRBV4-1 to TRBJ1-2; possibly TRBD1 for D (5 bases). The CDR3 consists of 15 residues. V was pared by 0 bases and J by 4 bases, with 12 bases between. CDR1 is MGHRA and CDR2 is YSYEKL in the germline V gene. CDR3 in DNA: TGCGCCAGCAGCCAAGATGGGGGTGGAGTCTATGGCTACACCTTC. Translating gives CASSQDGGGVYGYTF.

V is TRBV12-3 or TRBV12-4 and J is TRBJ1-5; no clear D gene. This CDR3 has 13 amino acids. With 0 bases removed from V and 6 bases from J, the gap between germline ends came to 6 bases. The DNA of the CDR3 is TGTGCCAGCAGTTTAGCGGACGGTCAGCCCCAGCATTTT. Protein: CASSLADGQPQHF.

The V and J genes are TRBV4-2 and TRBJ1-2; TRBD1 aligns across 7 bases. Per germline, CDR1 LGHNA and CDR2 YNFKEQ. The V gene end was trimmed by 3 bases and the J gene end by 0 bases; junction bases not matched to a gene: 7. The CDR3 has 16 residues. CDR3 sequence (DNA): TGTGCCAGCAGCCAGCCCAGCAGGGGGGCTAACTATGGCTACACCTTC. It encodes CASSQPSRGANYGYTF.

This clonotype has a handful of counts. This chain uses TRBV4-3 with TRBJ1-2; the match to TRBD1 covers 7 bases. This CDR3 is 16 amino acids long. Germline CDR1 reads LGHNA; CDR2 reads YSLEER. J was trimmed by 3 bases and V by 4 bases; bases with no gene match: 11. The CDR3 is CASSREGGPTYYGYTF. CDR3 nucleotides: TGCGCCAGCAGCCGGGAAGGGGGCCCTACGTACTATGGCTACACCTTC.

The chain has TRBV28 and TRBJ2-7, with 10 positions matching TRBD2. Germline CDR1 and CDR2: MDHEN and SYDVKM. The CDR3 covers 17 residues. V lost 4 bases to trimming and J lost 0 bases; unmatched junction nucleotides: 9. For the CDR3, the DNA is TGTGCCAGCAGTTCTCTAGCGGGGGCTTCCCACTCCTACGAGCAGTACTTC. Its protein is CASSSLAGASHSYEQYF.

Many counts were recorded for this clonotype. V gene TRBV27 combines with J gene TRBJ2-7; 10 positions match TRBD1. J gave up 5 bases and V 7 bases, and 2 bases lay outside the gene matches. The CDR3 is made up of 12 amino acids. Germline loops: CDR1 MNHEY, CDR2 SMNVEV (reference sequence). CDR3: CASMGTGDEQYF. CDR3 coding DNA: TGTGCCAGCATGGGGACAGGGGACGAGCAGTACTTC.

This clonotype was detected many times. CDR3 in amino acids: CASSEIFLDRDQPQHF. The DNA for the CDR3 is TGTGCCAGCAGTGAAATATTTTTGGACAGGGATCAGCCCCAGCATTTT. The chain joins TRBV2 to TRBJ1-5, with 8 bases identical to TRBD1. J was trimmed by 5 bases and V by 2 bases; bases with no gene match: 8. Looked up from germline, CDR1 is SNHLY and CDR2 is FYNNEI. The CDR3 is 16 amino acids.

This clonotype was seen at least ten times. As DNA, the CDR3 is TGCAGCGTTGAGGGGAACAGGGGATCGGTCTACGAGCAGTACTTC. Translation: CSVEGNRGSVYEQYF. V and J are TRBV29-1 and TRBJ2-7, with 7 bases matching TRBD1. Germline V gene sequence: CDR1 SQVTM, CDR2 ANQGSEA. The CDR3 sequence is 15 residues long. Trimming took 3 bases from V and 3 from J; bases not matched to a gene: 11.

This clonotype was picked up many times. V is TRBV7-9 and J is TRBJ2-7; D might be TRBD1 (5 bases). The CDR3 totals 14 residues. Trimming shortened V by 2 bases and J by 6 bases, and 14 bases separated the two germline ends. From germline, CDR1 is SEHNR and CDR2 FQNEAQ (reference sequence). CDR3 sequence reads: CASSLIQASVEQYF. The CDR3 region has the DNA TGTGCCAGCAGCTTAATACAGGCCTCTGTCGAGCAGTACTTC.

The genes are TRBV12-3 or TRBV12-4 and TRBJ2-7, with D perhaps assigned TRBD1 or TRBD2 (5 bases each). CDR3 length equals 15 residues. Trimming removed 3 bases at V and 3 bases at J, with 15 bases between. The CDR3 DNA sequence: TGTGCCAGCAGTTTGTTAGGGACCTTAAGCTACGAGCAGTACTTC. This encodes CASSLLGTLSYEQYF.

This clonotype came up many times. V gene TRBV12-3 or TRBV12-4 combines with J gene TRBJ2-2; D remains ambiguous. V was pared by 3 bases and J by 6 bases, with 8 bases between. This CDR3 has 13 amino acids. CDR3 sequence: CASSLSVSGELFF. The CDR3 nucleotides are TGTGCCAGCAGTTTGTCAGTATCCGGGGAGCTGTTTTTT.

This chain links TRBV10-3 with TRBJ2-5; a weak D match, TRBD2 (5 bases). CDR1 ENHRY and CDR2 SYGVKD come from the germline V gene. V was shortened by 7 bases and J by 10 bases, with 25 bases between the two germline ends. This CDR3 region has 15 residues. The CDR3 protein is CAIKPQGNSLGDQYF. The DNA for the CDR3 is TGTGCCATCAAACCCCAAGGGAATAGCCTCGGGGACCAGTACTTC.

This clonotype showed up many times. The V gene is TRBV20-1, the J gene TRBJ1-1; 9 bases align to TRBD1. Germline V gene sequence: CDR1 DFQATT, CDR2 SNEGSKA (reference sequence). CDR3 length: 18 residues. V dropped 4 bases and J dropped 1; count of bases not matched to a gene: 16. CDR3 DNA sequence: TGCAGTGCTACGTTAACAGGGGGCTTTTACACGGGGAACACTGAAGCTTTCTTT. Its protein is CSATLTGGFYTGNTEAFF.

This clonotype was detected ten times or more. The chain carries TRBV5-6 and TRBJ1-1, with D possibly TRBD1 on 5 matching bases. V gave up 0 bases and J gave up 1 base, with 10 bases separating them. The CDR3 has 15 residues. Germline V lookup: CDR1 SGHDT, CDR2 YYEEEE. The CDR3 loop reads CASSLVRGPNTEAFF. The CDR3 bases are TGTGCCAGCAGCTTGGTGCGGGGCCCGAACACTGAAGCTTTCTTT.

The chain is built from TRBV19 and TRBJ2-2, with D maybe TRBD1 (6 bases). This CDR3 contains 15 residues. Germline CDR1 reads LNHDA; CDR2 reads SQIVND (reference sequence). V was pared by 1 base and J by 5 bases, with 11 bases between. The CDR3 bases are TGTGCCAGTAGTATAGCTCCAGGGGTTACCGGGGAGCTGTTTTTT. This sequence encodes CASSIAPGVTGELFF.

J is TRBJ1-2 and V is TRBV15, with D maybe TRBD1 (5 bases). V was shortened by 0 bases and J by 4 bases, with 9 bases between the two germline ends. The CDR3 has 14 amino acids. Germline assignment: CDR1 LNHNV and CDR2 YYDKDF (reference sequence). CDR3 residues: CATSRERDSYGYTF. CDR3 coding DNA: TGTGCCACCAGCAGAGAAAGGGACTCCTATGGCTACACCTTC.

V gene TRBV6-2 or TRBV6-3 combines with J gene TRBJ2-5; D not certain. There are 16 residues in the CDR3. Germline values: CDR1 MNHEY, CDR2 SVGEGT. Deletions cut 6 bases from V and 0 bases from J, with 17 bases between. The CDR3 spells CASSPPVMSNQETQYF. CDR3 bases: TGTGCCAGCAGCCCCCCCGTGATGAGCAACCAAGAGACCCAGTACTTC.

This clonotype was counted at least ten times. The chain links TRBV4-3 to TRBJ1-2; possible D gene TRBD1, 5 bases. The CDR3 has 14 residues. CDR1 and CDR2 (germline): LGHNA, YSLEER. Trimming left V 4 bases short and J 8 bases short, with 17 bases between. The CDR3 loop reads CASSPRGGFRGYTF. CDR3 DNA: TGCGCCAGCAGCCCTCGGGGGGGGTTTCGAGGCTACACCTTC.

There are many counts of this clonotype. CDR3 residues: CASSPSGDGTEAFF. CDR3 nucleotide sequence: TGTGCCAGCAGCCCTTCGGGTGACGGCACTGAAGCTTTCTTT. The chain links TRBV12-3 or TRBV12-4 to TRBJ1-1, with D uncertain. This CDR3 is built from 14 residues. Trimming removed 6 bases at V and 4 bases at J, with 15 bases between.

The gene calls are TRBV20-1 and TRBJ2-7; D is undetermined. V was trimmed by 3 bases and J by 3 bases, leaving 6 bases between them. The length of the CDR3 is 11 residues. Germline CDR1 is DFQATT and CDR2 is SNEGSKA (reference sequence). The CDR3 here is CSASFNYEQYF. The CDR3 DNA is TGCAGTGCTAGTTTCAACTACGAGCAGTACTTC.

This clonotype has just a few counts. The chain couples TRBV30 to TRBJ1-1; no reliable D call. Trimming took 1 base from V and 4 from J, leaving 10 bases between them. The CDR3 loop spans 13 amino acids. Germline V gene data show CDR1 as GTSNPN and CDR2 as SVGIG (reference sequence). CDR3 protein: CAWSEGSGTEAFF. The CDR3 region has the DNA TGTGCCTGGAGTGAAGGGTCGGGCACTGAAGCTTTCTTT.